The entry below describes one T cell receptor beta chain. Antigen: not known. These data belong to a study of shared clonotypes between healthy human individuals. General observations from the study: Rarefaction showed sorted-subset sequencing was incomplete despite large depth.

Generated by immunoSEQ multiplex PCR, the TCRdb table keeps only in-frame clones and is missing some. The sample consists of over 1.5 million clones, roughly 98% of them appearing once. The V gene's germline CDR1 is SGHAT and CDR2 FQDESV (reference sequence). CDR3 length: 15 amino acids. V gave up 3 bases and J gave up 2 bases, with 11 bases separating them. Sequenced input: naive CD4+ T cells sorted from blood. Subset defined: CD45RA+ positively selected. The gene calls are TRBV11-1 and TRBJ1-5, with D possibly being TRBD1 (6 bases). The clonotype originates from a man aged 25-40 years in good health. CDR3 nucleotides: TGTGCCAGCAGCTTCCGGGGGGCCGGCAATCAGCCCCAGCATTTT. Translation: CASSFRGAGNQPQHF. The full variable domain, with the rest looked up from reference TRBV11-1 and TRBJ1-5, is EAEVAQSPRYKITEKSQAVAFWCDPISGHATLYWYRQILGQGPELLVQFQDESVVDDSQLPKDRFSAERLKGVDSTLKIQPAELGDSAMYLCASSFRGAGNQPQHFGDGTRLSIL.